This T cell receptor (beta chain) was captured in a study of blood T cell repertoires in COVID-19. V was trimmed by 3 bases and J by 4 bases, leaving 9 bases between them. Germline V CDR1 and CDR2: LNHDA, SQIVND (reference sequence). CDR3 length: 13 residues. The assay was immunoSEQ multiplex PCR, and TCRdb's table has in-frame clones only and misses some. The sample has 65,000 to 95,000 clones, 60% to 75% seen once. With respect to this clone: This specimen includes other DNA sequences encoding the same CDR3.

Sequences were obtained from peripheral blood. This receptor was taken from a man aged 45-60 years with active or convalescent COVID-19. The chain employs TRBV19 and TRBJ1-1; D uncertain. For the CDR3, the DNA is TGTGCCAGTAGTATTGTGAGAGGCACTGAAGCTTTCTTT. Translating gives CASSIVRGTEAFF.